These 11 T cell receptor beta chains were all obtained from the same sample, sequenced in a study of regulatory dendritic cells for organ transplantation. Sequencing used immunoSEQ multiplex PCR; TCRdb keeps in-frame clones, though not all of them. The data contain 12,000 or so clones, just under 90% of them singletons. Sorted T cells were CFSE-labeled and cultured approximately five days with allogeneic regulatory or mature dendritic cells at 1:10. These receptors' antigens are unknown. The sample was naive CD8+ T cells from blood cultured with dendritic cells. Subset indicated: CD45RA+ naive T cells. The source is a human donor in good health.

The chain combines TRBV19 with TRBJ2-3, with 10 bases fitting TRBD2. Germline V CDR1 and CDR2: LNHDA, SQIVND (reference sequence). The J segment lost 4 bases and the V segment lost 3 bases, leaving 25 bases of the junction unmatched. The CDR3 is 22 amino acids. Here the CDR3 DNA reads TGTGCCAGTAGTATCATGTACCGGCTAGCGGGAGCCAAACAGACTACCGCAGATACGCAGTATTTT. Translated, it gives CASSIMYRLAGAKQTTADTQYF.

The CDR3 sequence: CASSDVGQNTEAFF. In nucleotides, the CDR3 is TGTGCCAGCAGTGATGTCGGGCAAAACACTGAAGCTTTCTTT. The V call is TRBV27, the J call TRBJ1-1; D is uncertain. V shed 5 bases and J shed 2 bases, with 12 bases lying between them. From germline, CDR1 is MNHEY and CDR2 SMNVEV (reference sequence). This CDR3 has 14 residues.

The V gene is TRBV30, the J gene TRBJ1-1; D call uncertain. CDR1 is GTSNPN and CDR2 is SVGIG in the germline V gene (reference sequence). The CDR3 length is 13 residues. With 0 bases removed from V and 6 bases from J, the gap between germline ends came to 11 bases. DNA of the CDR3: TGTGCCTGGAGTGTAGTTCCGGGCGCTGAAGCTTTCTTT. This translates into CAWSVVPGAEAFF.

The chain carries TRBV6-5 and TRBJ1-2; tentatively, D is TRBD1 (6 bases). This CDR3 comprises 15 residues. With 6 bases removed from V and 5 bases from J, the gap between germline ends came to 19 bases. Germline V gene data show CDR1 as MNHEY and CDR2 as SVGAGI. CDR3 nucleotide sequence: TGTGCCAGCAGCCTCGGACAGACAATTTGGTATGGCTACACCTTC. The encoded protein is CASSLGQTIWYGYTF.

The gene calls are TRBV30 and TRBJ2-7; perhaps D is TRBD1 or TRBD2 (6 bases each). The V and J ends lost 2 bases and 2 bases respectively, with 7 bases between them. This CDR3 contains 12 residues. Germline CDR1 GTSNPN, CDR2 SVGIG (reference sequence). CDR3 nucleotide sequence: TGTGCCTGGAGTCGGGGGCCCTACGAGCAGTACTTC. Residues: CAWSRGPYEQYF.

The V gene is TRBV27, the J gene TRBJ2-7, with D unclear. From germline, CDR1 is MNHEY and CDR2 SMNVEV (reference sequence). This CDR3 has 11 residues. V was trimmed by 8 bases and J by 6 bases, leaving 11 bases between them. In nucleotides, the CDR3 is TGTGCCAGCCAAAAGGGCGGCGAGCAGTACTTC. Translated: CASQKGGEQYF.

This chain uses TRBV4-2 with TRBJ2-7; D is ambiguous. Germline V lookup: CDR1 LGHNA, CDR2 YNFKEQ. Trimming removed 1 base at V and 3 bases at J, with 7 bases between. The CDR3 runs 13 residues. The CDR3 DNA sequence: TGTGCCAGCAGCCAAGCTATAGGCTACGAGCAGTACTTC. Translation: CASSQAIGYEQYF.

The J gene is TRBJ2-5, the V gene TRBV7-8, with a weak D call TRBD2 (7 bases). The CDR3 has 15 amino acids. Germline lookup yields CDR1 SGHVS and CDR2 FQNEAQ. V was clipped by 5 bases and J by 5 bases, with 18 bases between them. CDR3 sequence reads: CASSLFTGGGETQYF. Written as DNA, the CDR3 is TGTGCCAGCAGCCTATTCACGGGGGGCGGCGAGACCCAGTACTTC.

The rearrangement joins TRBV27 to TRBJ2-7; unclear D gene. The V end lost 5 bases, the J end lost 4 bases, and 12 bases lay between the germline ends. This CDR3 contains 13 residues. Germline lookup yields CDR1 MNHEY and CDR2 SMNVEV (reference sequence). The chain's CDR3 is CASSPSSAYEQYF. The CDR3 DNA reads as TGTGCCAGCAGTCCTTCGTCAGCTTACGAGCAGTACTTC.

The CDR3 region is CASSLSFPATQETQYF. The CDR3 DNA follows: TGTGCCAGCAGTTTATCGTTCCCGGCGACACAAGAGACCCAGTACTTC. The chain links TRBV27 to TRBJ2-5; the D is unclear. CDR1 and CDR2 (germline): MNHEY, SMNVEV (reference sequence). The V end lost 0 bases, the J end lost 2 bases, and 13 bases lay between the germline ends. This CDR3 region has 16 residues.

This chain connects TRBV7-6 to TRBJ2-2, with D unresolved. The CDR3 is 16 residues long. Per the germline V gene, CDR1 is SGHVS and CDR2 is FNYEAQ. The V gene lost 1 base and the J gene lost 4 bases, with 13 bases spanning the gap. The CDR3 coding sequence is TGTGCCAGCAGCTTAGAGCCGGGCAGGTCCACCGGGGAGCTGTTTTTT. This gives the protein CASSLEPGRSTGELFF.